The clone carrying this T cell receptor beta chain occurred many times. The sample originates from a study of early T cells in non-severe SARS-CoV-2 infection. Study context: Sequencing used unsorted whole-blood bulk RNA, so chains lack pairing.

Separate cDNA molecules each had unique molecular identifiers attached to them. MiXCR, run by TCRdb on the 5' RACE reads, gives a single entry per CDR3 protein. Seen here are about 46,000 distinct CDR3 sequences, almost 5.5% observed once, and the top ten hold about 5%. Material: whole blood, obtained at baseline. The sequence came from an adult who was a healthcare worker with PCR-confirmed SARS-CoV-2 infection or an uninfected control (not recorded which).

CDR3 sequence (DNA): TGTGCCAGCAGCTTGCGACAGGGGGCGGGCGGCTACACCTTC. Its protein is CASSLRQGAGGYTF. The chain is built from TRBV7-9 and TRBJ1-2; 10 bases match TRBD1. CDR1 and CDR2 (germline): SEHNR, FQNEAQ (reference sequence). The CDR3 has 14 residues. V was clipped by 3 bases and J by 8 bases; unmatched bases: 6.